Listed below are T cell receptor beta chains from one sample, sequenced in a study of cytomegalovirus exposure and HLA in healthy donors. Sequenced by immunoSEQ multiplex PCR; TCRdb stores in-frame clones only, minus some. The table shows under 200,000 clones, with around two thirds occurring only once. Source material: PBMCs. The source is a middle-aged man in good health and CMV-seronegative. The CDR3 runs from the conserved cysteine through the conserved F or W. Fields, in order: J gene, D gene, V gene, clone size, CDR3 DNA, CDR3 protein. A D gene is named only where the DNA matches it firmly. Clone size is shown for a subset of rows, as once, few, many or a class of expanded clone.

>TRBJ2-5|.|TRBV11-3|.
TGTGCCAGCAGCCGGGACTGGCAAGAGACCCAGTACTTC
CASSRDWQETQYF
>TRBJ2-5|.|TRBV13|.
TGTGCCAGCAGCTCGACGGGCAGGGTCCAAGAGACCCAGTACTTC
CASSSTGRVQETQYF
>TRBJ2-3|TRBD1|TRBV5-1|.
TGCGCCAGCAGCTGGGGGGACAGGGGAACAGATACGCAGTATTTT
CASSWGDRGTDTQYF
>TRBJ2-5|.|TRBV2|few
TGTGCCAGCAGAGAAGACATCCAAGAGACCCAGTACTTC
CASREDIQETQYF
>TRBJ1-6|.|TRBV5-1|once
TGCGCCAGCAGCTTGCAGGAAGATAATTCACCCCTCCACTTT
CASSLQEDNSPLHF
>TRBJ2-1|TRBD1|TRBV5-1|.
TGCGCCAGCAGCTCCGACCCAGGGGGCTTAAATGAGCAGTTCTTC
CASSSDPGGLNEQFF
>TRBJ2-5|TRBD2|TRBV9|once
TGTGCCAGCAGCGCCCGTGGACTAGCAGGAAAAGAGACCCAGTACTTC
CASSARGLAGKETQYF
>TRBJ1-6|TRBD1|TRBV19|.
TGTGCCAGTAGTGACAGGGGGTTCGCGAATTCACCCCTCCACTTT
CASSDRGFANSPLHF
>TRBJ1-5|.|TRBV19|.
TGTGCCAGTAGTATTCCCTACAGGGAGAATCAGCCCCAGCATTTT
CASSIPYRENQPQHF
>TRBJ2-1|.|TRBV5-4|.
TGTGCCAGCAGGGCGGGTACGGATGAGCAGTTCTTC
CASRAGTDEQFF
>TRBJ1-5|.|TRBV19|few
TGTGCCAGTAGTGCGACATCCCGAGGGCAGCCCCAGCATTTT
CASSATSRGQPQHF
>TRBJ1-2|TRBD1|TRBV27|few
TGTGCCAGCAGCCTCAGGGGGCGAGCTAACTATGGCTACACCTTC
CASSLRGRANYGYTF
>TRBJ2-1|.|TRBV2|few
TGTGCCAGCAGTGAAAATACCTACAATGAGCAGTTCTTC
CASSENTYNEQFF
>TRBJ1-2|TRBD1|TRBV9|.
TGTGCCAGCAGCGCCGCCGAGGACAGGTACTATGGCTACACCTTC
CASSAAEDRYYGYTF
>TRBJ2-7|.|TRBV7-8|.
TGTGCCAGCAGCTTAGTTGGGGGGTCCCCCTACGAGCAGTACTTC
CASSLVGGSPYEQYF
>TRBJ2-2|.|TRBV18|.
TGTGCCAGCTCAGCCAGGGACACCGGGGAGCTGTTTTTT
CASSARDTGELFF
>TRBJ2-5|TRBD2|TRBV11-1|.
TGTGCCAGCAGTTACGGACTAGCAGAAGAGACCCAGTACTTC
CASSYGLAEETQYF
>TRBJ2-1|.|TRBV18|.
TGTGCCAGCTCACCACAGCACAATGAGCAGTTCTTC
CASSPQHNEQFF
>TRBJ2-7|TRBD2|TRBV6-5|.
TGTGCCAGCAGACCTAGCGGGGGCACCTACGAGCAGTACTTC
CASRPSGGTYEQYF
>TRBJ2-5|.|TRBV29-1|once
TGCAGCGCTCGCCCCCTGGAGGGTACCGAGACCCAGTACTTC
CSARPLEGTETQYF
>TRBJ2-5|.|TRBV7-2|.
TGTGCCAGCAGCTCTAGCCCACCCTCAACAACGGGGGAGACCCAGTACTTC
CASSSSPPSTTGETQYF
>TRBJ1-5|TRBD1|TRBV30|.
TGTGCCTGGAGCCCGACAGGGAATAGCAATCAGCCCCAGCATTTT
CAWSPTGNSNQPQHF
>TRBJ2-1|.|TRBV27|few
TGTGCCAGCAGTGCGCCGGGAAGGTTGGAGTTCTTC
CASSAPGRLEFF